This entry lists 26 T cell receptor beta chains sequenced from one sample in a study of regulatory T cells in long-lasting Graves disease. Both iRepertoire HTBI primers and Arm-PCR of CDR3 regions were used to build the TCR beta libraries. TCRdb fed the multiplex PCR reads into MiXCR, producing one record per CDR3 protein. The sample holds a few hundred thousand distinct CDR3 sequences; around a quarter are singletons and the top ten take about a quarter. The time point was: persistent/refractory GD, antithyroid drugs over 5 years with positive TRAb. From RNA extracted from PBMCs, the TCR library was made. Sample: peripheral blood mononuclear cells (PBMCs), taken when the disease was refractory, from a patient treated with antithyroid drugs. The source of these receptors is a female donor with Graves disease.

This clonotype occurred a few times. This chain connects TRBV29-1 to TRBJ2-7; TRBD2 matches at 8 bases. J was trimmed by 3 bases and V by 4 bases; bases with no gene match: 5. The CDR3 is made up of 13 amino acids. Germline V gene sequence: CDR1 SQVTM, CDR2 ANQGSEA. In DNA, the CDR3 is TGCAGCGTTGTAAGCGGGAGCAACTACGAGCAGTACTTC. It yields the protein CSVVSGSNYEQYF.

This clonotype was counted only a few times. The chain links TRBV7-2 to TRBJ2-2, with TRBD2 matching 9 bases. V lost 1 base, J lost 6 bases, and 9 bases stayed unmatched. This CDR3 has 17 amino acids. Germline lookup yields CDR1 SGHTA and CDR2 FQGNSA. CDR3 protein: CASSLGYSLAGPGELFF. The CDR3, as DNA: TGTGCCAGCAGCTTAGGGTATAGCCTAGCGGGACCCGGGGAGCTGTTTTTT.

This clonotype has a handful of counts. The chain employs TRBV28 and TRBJ2-3, with D possibly TRBD2 on 6 matching bases. Germline lookup yields CDR1 MDHEN and CDR2 SYDVKM. The CDR3 totals 16 residues. Trimming cost V 2 bases and J 6 bases, with 18 bases left between them. The CDR3 region is CASSLVSSVGWDTQYF. The DNA of the CDR3 is TGTGCCAGCAGTTTAGTGTCTAGCGTTGGATGGGATACGCAGTATTTT.

This clonotype has ten or more counts. The chain employs TRBV19 and TRBJ1-1; 7 nucleotides match TRBD1. J was trimmed by 4 bases and V by 4 bases; bases with no gene match: 3. CDR1 is LNHDA and CDR2 is SQIVND in the germline V gene (reference sequence). The CDR3 length is 13 residues. The CDR3 spells CASSTNRGTEAFF. The CDR3 nucleotides read TGTGCCAGTAGTACCAACAGGGGCACTGAAGCTTTCTTT. Full variable domain (missing parts from reference TRBV19 and TRBJ1-1): DGGITQSPKYLFRKEGQNVTLSCEQNLNHDAMYWYRQDPGQGLRLIYYSQIVNDFQKGDIAEGYSVSREKKESFPLTVTSAQKNPTAFYLCASSTNRGTEAFFGQGTRLTVV.

The chain employs TRBV19 and TRBJ1-2; D may be TRBD1 (6 bases). The CDR3 extends over 16 amino acids. Trimming cost V 1 base and J 6 bases, with 18 bases left between them. Per germline, CDR1 LNHDA and CDR2 SQIVND (reference sequence). CDR3 DNA sequence: TGTGCCAGTAGTATAGCCCAGGGGCTCAAGATTAATGGCTACACCTTC. Protein: CASSIAQGLKINGYTF.

V is TRBV2 and J is TRBJ2-2, with D perhaps being TRBD1 or TRBD2 (5 bases each). The V gene's germline CDR1 is SNHLY and CDR2 FYNNEI. With 5 bases removed from V and 6 bases from J, the gap between germline ends came to 7 bases. CDR3 length: 12 amino acids. The CDR3 DNA reads TGTGCCAGCAGTTGGGACGCCGGGGAGCTGTTTTTT. Its protein product is CASSWDAGELFF.

This clonotype was seen more than once but under ten times. The chain recombines TRBV27 with TRBJ2-2; D gene unclear. The V gene's germline CDR1 is MNHEY and CDR2 SMNVEV (reference sequence). The CDR3 sequence is 14 residues long. The germline V and J ends were trimmed by 3 bases and 6 bases, with 11 bases remaining between them. For the CDR3, the DNA is TGTGCCAGCAGTTTCTGGGGATTAGCCGGGGAGCTGTTTTTT. The encoded protein is CASSFWGLAGELFF.

This clonotype has more than one count but fewer than ten. The chain uses TRBV6-5 and TRBJ2-7, with 13 bases identical to TRBD2. The CDR3 length is 16 residues. Losses at the gene ends were 4 bases for V and 5 bases for J; bases not matched to a gene: 8. Germline V CDR1 and CDR2: MNHEY, SVGAGI. The CDR3 loop is CASSFGTSGIENEQYF. Written as DNA, the CDR3 is TGTGCCAGCAGTTTCGGGACTAGCGGGATTGAGAACGAGCAGTACTTC.

This clonotype was picked up a small number of times. V gene TRBV6-4 combines with J gene TRBJ1-2, with 8 bases identical to TRBD1. CDR3 length: 14 amino acids. Trimming removed 4 bases from V and 6 bases from J; junction bases left unmatched: 7. Germline CDR1 MRHNA, CDR2 SNTAGT. The CDR3 DNA reads TGTGCCAGCAGTGCCACCGGGACAGGACATGGCTACACCTTC. As protein: CASSATGTGHGYTF.

The table lists this clonotype with a few counts. The chain employs TRBV7-2 and TRBJ2-7; 10 bases line up with TRBD2. The CDR3 is 15 amino acids. Trimming took 4 bases from V and 2 from J; bases not matched to a gene: 5. CDR1 SGHTA and CDR2 FQGNSA come from the germline V gene. The CDR3 region is CASSSTGTSAYEQYF. CDR3 coding DNA: TGTGCCAGCAGCTCCACCGGGACTAGCGCCTACGAGCAGTACTTC.

The table lists this clonotype with a few counts. V and J are TRBV18 and TRBJ1-2, with 8 positions matching TRBD1. The CDR3 runs to 13 residues. J lost 6 bases, V lost 6 bases, and 6 bases had no gene match. Looked up from germline, CDR1 is KGHSH and CDR2 is LQKENI. CDR3 residues: CASSRTGSDGYTF. In nucleotides, the CDR3 is TGTGCCAGCTCGCGGACAGGGAGCGATGGCTACACCTTC.

This clonotype came up many times. The chain links TRBV7-2 to TRBJ2-5; TRBD1 agrees at 7 bases. The CDR3 runs 15 residues. Per the germline V gene, CDR1 is SGHTA and CDR2 is FQGNSA. Unmatched junction bases numbered 11, after V lost 5 bases and J lost 5 bases. The DNA for the CDR3 is TGTGCCAGCAGCCAGTGGACAGGCTCCGGGGAGACCCAGTACTTC. Amino acids: CASSQWTGSGETQYF.

This clonotype was detected only a few times. V is TRBV7-3 and J is TRBJ1-1; the D is unclear. Germline V gene sequence: CDR1 SGHTA, CDR2 FQGTGA. Trimming left V 5 bases short and J 11 bases short, with 15 bases between. The CDR3 contains 12 residues. The CDR3 sequence is CASSPVGGEAFF. The CDR3, as DNA: TGTGCCAGCAGCCCCGTGGGAGGAGAGGCTTTCTTT. Using reference TRBV7-3 and TRBJ1-1 for the parts outside the CDR3, the full variable domain is GAGVSQTPSNKVTEKGKYVELRCDPISGHTALYWYRQSLGQGPEFLIYFQGTGAADDSGLPNDRFFAVRPEGSVSTLKIQRTERGDSAVYLCASSPVGGEAFFGQGTRLTVV.

On this clonotype: It may be a read error: a sequence one base away is much more abundant. The CDR3 nucleotides are TGTGCCAGCAGTTTCTGGGAGGGGGTCTACGAGCAGTACTTC. Translation gives CASSFWEGVYEQYF. The chain has TRBV27 and TRBJ2-7; tentatively, D is TRBD2 (7 bases). The V end lost 3 bases, the J end lost 3 bases, and 12 bases lay between the germline ends. Germline V lookup: CDR1 MNHEY, CDR2 SMNVEV (reference sequence). The CDR3 loop spans 14 amino acids.

To note about this clonotype: A read error may explain this, as a much larger clone is one base away. Because it lacks the conserved phenylalanine or tryptophan at the end, this CDR3 is likely a read error. CDR3 DNA: TGTGCCACCAGTGACAGCCTCAGGGGTGAAGCTTTCTCT. Protein: CATSDSLRGEAFS. This chain joins TRBV24-1 and TRBJ1-1; a possible D gene is TRBD1 (6 bases). V lost 4 bases, J lost 7 bases, and 12 bases lay in between. This CDR3 comprises 13 residues. Per germline, CDR1 KGHDR and CDR2 SFDVKD.

Comments on this clonotype: A single base separates this from a much larger clone, so it may be a read error. The chain recombines TRBV28 with TRBJ1-1, with 12 bases matching TRBD1. Germline lookup yields CDR1 MDHEN and CDR2 SYDVKM. The CDR3 loop spans 14 amino acids. CDR3 in DNA: TGTGCCAGCAGTTTATTGGGACAGGGGGCAAGGGCTTCCTTT. This codes for CASSLLGQGARASF.

The gene calls are TRBV5-1 and TRBJ2-7; 8 positions match TRBD2. Germline CDR1 reads SGHRS; CDR2 reads YFSETQ. The CDR3 consists of 16 residues. Unmatched junction bases numbered 9, after V lost 4 bases and J lost 0 bases. Here the CDR3 DNA reads TGCGCCAGCAGCCAGGGAGCGGGGGCGAGCTCCTACGAGCAGTACTTC. Encoded protein: CASSQGAGASSYEQYF.

The CDR3 loop reads CASSLDYRSTTWSQRYEQYF. CDR3 nucleotide sequence: TGTGCCAGCAGCTTAGACTATCGAAGTACTACTTGGTCCCAACGTTACGAGCAGTACTTC. The genes are TRBV11-2 and TRBJ2-7; D is unclear. The germline CDR1 and CDR2 sequences are SGHAT and FQNNGV. The CDR3 totals 20 residues. Trimming stripped 0 bases from V and 4 bases from J, with 28 bases between.

This clonotype was counted between two and nine times. In nucleotides, the CDR3 is TGCAGTGCTAGGACTAGCAGCACCGGGGAGCTGTTTTTT. Translated: CSARTSSTGELFF. The chain combines TRBV20-1 with TRBJ2-2; 7 positions agree with TRBD2. The CDR3 runs 13 residues. Trimming at V came to 3 bases and at J to 4 bases, leaving 2 bases not matched to a gene. Germline V lookup: CDR1 DFQATT, CDR2 SNEGSKA (reference sequence).

The chain is built from TRBV7-2 and TRBJ2-7; 8 positions agree with TRBD2. There are 15 residues in the CDR3. V was clipped by 1 base and J by 7 bases; unmatched bases: 9. Germline CDR1 and CDR2: SGHTA and FQGNSA. The CDR3 region is CASSLESSGLREQYF. DNA for the CDR3: TGTGCCAGCAGCTTAGAGTCTAGCGGGTTGAGGGAGCAGTACTTC.

This clonotype was detected many times. The CDR3 sequence: CSARDRVEGTDTQYF. CDR3 nucleotides: TGCAGTGCTAGAGATAGGGTGGAGGGGACAGATACGCAGTATTTT. The J gene is TRBJ2-3, the V gene TRBV20-1; TRBD2 is a possible D gene (6 bases). Germline V gives CDR1 DFQATT, CDR2 SNEGSKA (reference sequence). The CDR3 covers 15 residues. V was shortened by 0 bases and J by 3 bases, with 13 bases between the two germline ends.

The J gene is TRBJ2-7, the V gene TRBV6-1; TRBD2 agrees at 9 bases. The germline gives CDR1 MNHNS, CDR2 SASEGT. V lost 6 bases, J lost 5 bases, and 14 bases stayed unmatched. The CDR3 is 16 residues long. The CDR3: CASRKNSGRNSNEQYF. DNA for the CDR3: TGTGCCAGCAGAAAAAATAGCGGGAGAAATAGCAACGAGCAGTACTTC.

A few counts support this clonotype. The gene calls are TRBV2 and TRBJ2-1; no definite D call. Germline V lookup: CDR1 SNHLY, CDR2 FYNNEI. This CDR3 has 10 amino acids. Trimming removed 8 bases from V and 7 bases from J, with 6 bases in between. CDR3 protein: CASQQNEQFF. The CDR3 nucleotides are TGTGCCAGCCAGCAGAATGAGCAGTTCTTC.

This clonotype was observed a handful of times. The chain employs TRBV7-9 and TRBJ2-3; the match to TRBD1 covers 10 bases. The CDR3 spans 12 residues. Unmatched junction bases numbered 1, after V lost 0 bases and J lost 13 bases. Per the germline V gene, CDR1 is SEHNR and CDR2 is FQNEAQ (reference sequence). The chain's CDR3 is CASSLAGTGEYF. The CDR3 DNA follows: TGTGCCAGCAGCTTAGCGGGGACAGGGGAGTATTTT.

The genes are TRBV12-3 or TRBV12-4 and TRBJ2-7; D perhaps matches TRBD2 (5 bases). The CDR3 runs 17 residues. V lost 3 bases and J lost 2, with 20 bases in between. The CDR3 bases are TGTGCCAGCAGTTTTTTCCGGCGGGCGTCCCTGACCTACGAGCAGTACTTC. Translating gives CASSFFRRASLTYEQYF.

This clonotype was counted at least ten times. The chain joins TRBV19 to TRBJ2-7; D possibly uses TRBD1 or TRBD2 (5 bases each). CDR1 is LNHDA and CDR2 is SQIVND in the germline V gene (reference sequence). The V end lost 5 bases, the J end lost 6 bases, and 17 bases lay between the germline ends. The CDR3 spans 14 residues. CDR3 protein: CASSPEGSQAEQYF. The CDR3 bases are TGTGCCAGTAGTCCTGAGGGGAGTCAGGCCGAGCAGTACTTC.